Only one count was recorded for the clone carrying this T cell receptor (beta chain). Its antigen is as yet unknown. CDR3 length: 15 amino acids. From germline, CDR1 is KGHSH and CDR2 LQKENI. Trimming removed 3 bases from V and 0 bases from J, with 9 bases in between. The data were taken from a study of OX40 agonist ivuxolimab in advanced cancers. Study-wide results and limits: Also present in some nonresponders was a low level of normalized T-cell clonal expansion.

Using immunoSEQ multiplex PCR, the repertoire was profiled, and TCRdb retains in-frame clones only, with some absent. The sample consists of about 150,000 clones, around 94% of them appearing once. The receptor comes from an adult with an advanced solid tumor such as melanoma, head and neck, liver or kidney cancer. Source: CD4+ or CD8+ T cells sorted from blood, taken in a trial of the OX40 agonist ivuxolimab. V is TRBV18 and J is TRBJ2-1; D is ambiguous. The CDR3 loop reads CASSPQVSSYNEQFF. DNA of the CDR3: TGTGCCAGCTCACCCCAGGTTAGCTCCTACAATGAGCAGTTCTTC.